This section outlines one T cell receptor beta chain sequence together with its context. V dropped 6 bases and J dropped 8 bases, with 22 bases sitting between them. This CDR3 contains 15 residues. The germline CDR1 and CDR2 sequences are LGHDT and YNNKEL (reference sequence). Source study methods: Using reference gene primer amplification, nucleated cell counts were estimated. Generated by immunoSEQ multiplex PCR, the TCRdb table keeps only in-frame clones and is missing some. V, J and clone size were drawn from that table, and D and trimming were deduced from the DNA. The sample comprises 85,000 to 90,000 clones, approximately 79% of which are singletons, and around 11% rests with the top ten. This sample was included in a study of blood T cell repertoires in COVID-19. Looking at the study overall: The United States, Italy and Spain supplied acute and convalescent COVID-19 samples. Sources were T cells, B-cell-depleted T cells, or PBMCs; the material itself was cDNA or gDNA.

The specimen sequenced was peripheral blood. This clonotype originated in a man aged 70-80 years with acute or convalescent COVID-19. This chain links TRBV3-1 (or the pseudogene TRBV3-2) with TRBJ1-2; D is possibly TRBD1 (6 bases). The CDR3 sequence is CASSMTGSPARGYTF. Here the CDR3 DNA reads TGTGCCAGCAGTATGACAGGTTCTCCAGCTCGAGGCTACACCTTC.